A single sample gave rise to the 6 T cell receptor beta chains below, sequenced in a study of T cell responses to AZD1222 COVID-19 vaccine. Only in-frame clones appear in the TCRdb table, and some are missing; sequencing was by immunoSEQ multiplex PCR. The sample lists 120,000 to 150,000 clones, around nine tenths occurring once. This material consisted of peripheral blood, taken on day 0 of AZD1222 vaccination. Receptor source: an adult in good health.

The J gene is TRBJ1-2, the V gene TRBV4-3; D gene uncertain. CDR1 is LGHNA, CDR2 YSLEER, per germline. The CDR3 is 14 amino acids. V was clipped by 4 bases and J by 0 bases, with 9 bases between them. The CDR3 nucleotides read TGCGCCAGCAGCCCCTCCACGGCTAACTATGGCTACACCTTC. This sequence encodes CASSPSTANYGYTF.

J is TRBJ1-1 and V is TRBV11-1, with D perhaps matching TRBD1 (5 bases). V was clipped by 3 bases and J by 1 base, with 12 bases between them. The germline gives CDR1 SGHAT, CDR2 FQDESV (reference sequence). CDR3 length: 15 amino acids. This CDR3 reads CASSFPTGPNTEAFF. CDR3 DNA: TGTGCCAGCAGCTTCCCAACAGGCCCGAACACTGAAGCTTTCTTT.

The chain recombines TRBV27 with TRBJ1-1; 11 nucleotides match TRBD1. The V segment lost 6 bases and the J segment 4 bases; nucleotides outside the gene matches: 7. Germline assignment: CDR1 MNHEY and CDR2 SMNVEV (reference sequence). The CDR3 spans 15 residues. CDR3 sequence (DNA): TGTGCCAGCAGCCGGGACAGGGGGATTGGCACTGAAGCTTTCTTT. Translating gives CASSRDRGIGTEAFF.

The chain couples TRBV2 to TRBJ2-2, with 10 bases matching TRBD2. The length of the CDR3 is 15 residues. With V trimmed by 5 bases and J by 6 bases, 6 bases remained unmatched. Germline CDR1 SNHLY, CDR2 FYNNEI. The CDR3 DNA reads TGTGCCAGCAGTCGGACTAGCGGTAATCCCGGGGAGCTGTTTTTT. Amino acid sequence: CASSRTSGNPGELFF.

The V gene is TRBV3-1 (or the pseudogene TRBV3-2), the J gene TRBJ2-5, with D unclear. The V gene's germline CDR1 is LGHDT and CDR2 YNNKEL (reference sequence). This CDR3 comprises 15 residues. The germline V and J ends were trimmed by 0 bases and 1 base, with 9 bases remaining between them. CDR3 sequence: CASSQDYTAQETQYF. The CDR3 bases are TGTGCCAGCAGCCAAGATTATACGGCCCAAGAGACCCAGTACTTC.

The rearrangement links TRBV27 to TRBJ1-3, with D possibly matching TRBD1 (5 bases). This CDR3 has 16 amino acids. Trimming removed 5 bases at V and 0 bases at J, with 14 bases between. The germline V gene encodes CDR1 MNHEY and CDR2 SMNVEV (reference sequence). The CDR3 coding sequence is TGTGCCAGCAGTCCCTACCAGGGTTTCTCTGGAAACACCATATATTTT. It codes for CASSPYQGFSGNTIYF.